The clone carrying this T cell receptor beta chain was seen many times. The entry originates in a study of blood T cells in healthy people across ages. A J-beta primer mix and a sample-barcoded 5' primer were used in a second PCR of roughly 7 to 12 cycles. MiXCR was run by TCRdb on the 5' RACE reads, yielding one entry per CDR3 protein. The table has 590,000 or so distinct CDR3 sequences, approximately 30% seen once. Every donor provided roughly 9.1 milliliters of peripheral blood. This CDR3 is built from 12 residues. The germline V gene encodes CDR1 DFQATT and CDR2 SNEGSKA (reference sequence). V was trimmed by 4 bases and J by 2 bases, leaving 9 bases between them.

The sequence derives from a woman older than 75 in good health. The rearrangement links TRBV20-1 to TRBJ2-7; D may be TRBD1 (5 bases). The specimen sequenced was blood. CDR3 sequence reads: CSAKGQTYEQYF. CDR3 in DNA: TGCAGTGCTAAGGGGCAGACCTACGAGCAGTACTTC.